The 6 T cell receptor beta chains below come from one sample, sequenced in a study of cytomegalovirus exposure and HLA in healthy donors. PCR primers comprised 60 Vbeta and 13 Jbeta primers. Clones were read by immunoSEQ multiplex PCR, and TCRdb kept only the in-frame ones, dropping some. The table records over 200,000 clones, approximately 82% of them present only once. Sequenced sample: PBMCs. These receptors originate from a woman aged 40 to 55 in good health and CMV-seronegative.

With respect to this clone: One end of the junction does not line up with germline, which may come from a read error. The chain couples TRBV16 to TRBJ1-5; 7 positions match TRBD1. Germline-derived CDR1 and CDR2 are KGHSY and FQNENV. The CDR3 consists of 15 residues. In DNA, the CDR3 is TGTGCCAGCAGCCGCCAGGGGGGAAGTAATCAGCCCCGGCATTTT. It codes for CASSRQGGSNQPRHF.

V usage is TRBV28 and J usage is TRBJ2-3, with D tentatively TRBD1 (5 bases). The CDR3 totals 13 residues. Germline CDR1 reads MDHEN; CDR2 reads SYDVKM. V lost 7 bases to trimming and J lost 6 bases, with 14 bases between them. CDR3 in amino acids: CASTAAWGDTQYF. The CDR3 DNA reads TGTGCCAGCACGGCTGCATGGGGCGATACGCAGTATTTT.

The rearrangement joins TRBV5-1 to TRBJ1-2, with a possible D match to TRBD1 (6 bases). V shed 7 bases and J shed 2 bases, with 18 bases lying between them. CDR3 length equals 15 residues. Germline V gene lookup returns CDR1 SGHRS and CDR2 YFSETQ. The CDR3 region has the DNA TGCGCCAGCCAACCAACGACAGGAAACAACTATGGCTACACCTTC. The encoded protein is CASQPTTGNNYGYTF.

The chain combines TRBV6-5 with TRBJ1-1; 9 nucleotides agree with TRBD1. The CDR3 length is 13 residues. CDR1 is MNHEY, CDR2 SVGAGI, per germline. The trim removed 6 bases at V and 5 bases at J, leaving 4 bases unmatched. The CDR3 loop reads CASRDRGRTEAFF. As DNA, the CDR3 is TGTGCCAGCAGGGACAGGGGTCGGACTGAAGCTTTCTTT.

The CDR3 here is CASGMAGGDEQYF. CDR3 bases: TGTGCTAGTGGTATGGCAGGGGGTGACGAGCAGTACTTC. This chain joins TRBV12-5 and TRBJ2-7; 7 bases agree with TRBD1. Trimming took 5 bases from V and 5 from J; bases not matched to a gene: 6. The CDR3 consists of 13 residues. The germline gives CDR1 LGHNT, CDR2 FRNRAP.

The J gene is TRBJ2-1, the V gene TRBV19; TRBD2 matches at 15 bases. The CDR3 is 15 amino acids. V trimming: 5 bases; J trimming: 6 bases; junction bases outside the gene matches: 2. Germline V gene sequence: CDR1 LNHDA, CDR2 SQIVND (reference sequence). The CDR3 DNA reads TGTGCCAGTAGTGGACTAGCGGGGGGGCCCAATGAGCAGTTCTTC. Its translation is CASSGLAGGPNEQFF.